Shown below are 24 T cell receptor beta chains from a single sample sequenced in a study of Ad26.COV2.S vaccination and SARS-CoV-2 variants. Profiling relied on immunoSEQ multiplex PCR, and the TCRdb table lists in-frame clones only, not all of them. The sample holds about 180,000 clones; around 85% are singletons and the top ten take 5% to 7%. The sample was peripheral blood, taken after recovery from COVID-19. These receptors were taken from a human donor who had recovered from COVID-19.

The V gene is TRBV27, the J gene TRBJ1-5; TRBD1 might be the D (5 bases). Trimming took off 3 bases at V and 2 bases at J, with 8 bases between the two ends. CDR1 is MNHEY, CDR2 SMNVEV, per germline (reference sequence). This CDR3 contains 14 residues. The CDR3 sequence is CASSFLTGNQPQHF. The CDR3 DNA follows: TGTGCCAGCAGTTTTCTGACAGGCAATCAGCCCCAGCATTTT.

CDR3 amino acids: CASSLIGNTEAFF. The CDR3 DNA reads TGTGCCAGCAGCTTAATAGGGAACACTGAAGCTTTCTTT. The chain couples TRBV7-3 to TRBJ1-1; D gene unclear. The V end was cut by 1 base, the J end by 1 base, with 4 bases between. The germline V gene has CDR1 SGHTA and CDR2 FQGTGA. The CDR3 length is 13 residues.

This chain joins TRBV5-1 and TRBJ2-3; D might be TRBD1 (6 bases). The CDR3 contains 12 residues. Germline V gene data show CDR1 as SGHRS and CDR2 as YFSETQ. Trimming removed 4 bases from V and 13 bases from J, with 16 bases in between. The CDR3 region is CASSPWGPTKYF. The CDR3 DNA is TGCGCCAGCAGCCCTTGGGGGCCCACAAAGTATTTT.

The chain employs TRBV4-1 and TRBJ2-7; 8 bases are a match to TRBD1. Germline V gene lookup returns CDR1 MGHRA and CDR2 YSYEKL. This CDR3 comprises 17 residues. V lost 4 bases, J lost 0 bases, and 11 bases stayed unmatched. CDR3 DNA: TGCGCCAGCAGCCTTTATTCCGGGACAGGTCTCTCCTACGAGCAGTACTTC. Protein sequence: CASSLYSGTGLSYEQYF.

This sequence joins TRBV12-3 or TRBV12-4 and TRBJ1-1, with unresolved D. The germline V and J ends were trimmed by 2 bases and 6 bases, with 10 bases remaining between them. The length of the CDR3 is 13 residues. DNA of the CDR3: TGTGCCAGCAGTTTATCACACGGTCCTGAAGCTTTCTTT. It translates to CASSLSHGPEAFF.

The chain links TRBV18 to TRBJ2-2; TRBD1 agrees at 9 bases. CDR1 is KGHSH and CDR2 is LQKENI in the germline V gene. The CDR3 consists of 16 residues. The trim removed 4 bases at V and 3 bases at J, leaving 6 bases unmatched. CDR3 in DNA: TGTGCCAGCTCACAAAACGGGGACAGGGACACCGGGGAGCTGTTTTTT. Amino acid sequence: CASSQNGDRDTGELFF.

This clone has a single count. The gene calls are TRBV10-3 and TRBJ2-7; 8 nucleotides align to TRBD2. The J segment lost 9 bases and the V segment lost 0 bases, leaving 13 bases of the junction unmatched. This CDR3 contains 16 residues. The germline V gene has CDR1 ENHRY and CDR2 SYGVKD. The CDR3 region is CAISESLAGITTGQYF. CDR3 coding DNA: TGTGCCATCAGTGAGTCGCTAGCGGGCATTACTACGGGGCAGTACTTC.

The chain links TRBV5-1 to TRBJ2-1; D assignment may be TRBD1 or TRBD2 (5 bases each). V was cut by 4 bases and J by 6 bases, with 14 bases left in between. The CDR3 loop spans 14 amino acids. The germline V gene encodes CDR1 SGHRS and CDR2 YFSETQ. The CDR3 loop is CASSIDSRGNEQFF. DNA of the CDR3: TGCGCCAGCAGCATTGACAGTCGGGGCAATGAGCAGTTCTTC.

The chain employs TRBV5-4 and TRBJ1-5; D is ambiguous. The CDR3 has 14 amino acids. Germline V gene data show CDR1 as SGHNT and CDR2 as YYREEE (reference sequence). V dropped 1 base and J dropped 0 bases, with 5 bases sitting between them. The CDR3 region is CASSLSGSNQPQHF. The CDR3, as DNA: TGTGCCAGCAGCTTGTCAGGTAGCAATCAGCCCCAGCATTTT.

The chain carries TRBV25-1 and TRBJ2-7; D remains unclear. CDR3 length: 10 amino acids. The germline gives CDR1 MGHDK, CDR2 SYGVNS. V lost 8 bases and J 3 bases, leaving 5 bases between the germline ends. CDR3 region: CASSDYEQYF. The CDR3 nucleotides read TGTGCCAGCTCTGACTACGAGCAGTACTTC.

The chain combines TRBV15 with TRBJ2-1; 10 bases match TRBD2. The length of the CDR3 is 15 residues. The germline V gene has CDR1 LNHNV and CDR2 YYDKDF (reference sequence). The ends lost 4 bases at V and 5 bases at J; junction bases unmatched: 5. In nucleotides, the CDR3 is TGTGCCACCAGCACCAGCGGGAGGGTCAACAATGAGCAGTTCTTC. This translates into CATSTSGRVNNEQFF.

The chain couples TRBV3-1 (or the pseudogene TRBV3-2) to TRBJ2-1, with TRBD2 matching 9 bases. The length of the CDR3 is 17 residues. With 3 bases clipped from V and 3 bases from J, the junction kept 9 bases outside the gene matches. In germline, CDR1 is LGHDT, CDR2 YNNKEL (reference sequence). For the CDR3, the DNA is TGTGCCAGCAGCCACGTGGGGAGCGGGGGGAGCTACAATGAGCAGTTCTTC. It specifies CASSHVGSGGSYNEQFF.

CDR3 DNA sequence: TGTGCCAGCAGCTTAGGAAACGCGGACTATGGCTACACCTTC. This translates into CASSLGNADYGYTF. The rearrangement uses TRBV13 and TRBJ1-2; D gene unclear. The germline V gene has CDR1 PRHDT and CDR2 FYEKMQ (reference sequence). This CDR3 region has 14 residues. The V gene lost 0 bases and the J gene lost 3 bases, with 8 bases spanning the gap.

The V gene is TRBV7-9, the J gene TRBJ1-4, with TRBD1 identical over 8 bases. The CDR3 consists of 16 residues. Germline lookup yields CDR1 SEHNR and CDR2 FQNEAQ (reference sequence). V lost 1 base, J lost 5 bases, and 6 bases stayed unmatched. The DNA for the CDR3 is TGTGCCAGCAGCTTAGGGACAGGGCCTGTGAATGAAAAACTGTTTTTT. Its translation is CASSLGTGPVNEKLFF.

This clone was seen more than once but under ten times. The J gene is TRBJ1-5, the V gene TRBV19; 8 bases fit TRBD1. Germline-derived CDR1 and CDR2 are LNHDA and SQIVND (reference sequence). This CDR3 is 14 amino acids long. V gave up 10 bases and J gave up 0 bases; unmatched junction bases: 5. CDR3 residues: CATSTGDSNQPQHF. CDR3 in DNA: TGTGCCACCTCGACAGGGGATAGCAATCAGCCCCAGCATTTT.

This chain links TRBV5-1 with TRBJ1-1; D gene unclear. Looked up from germline, CDR1 is SGHRS and CDR2 is YFSETQ. The CDR3 extends over 13 amino acids. V gave up 2 bases and J gave up 5 bases, with 10 bases separating them. The CDR3 sequence is CASSFMGSTEAFF. CDR3 sequence (DNA): TGCGCCAGCAGCTTTATGGGGTCGACTGAAGCTTTCTTT.

The chain links TRBV2 to TRBJ1-1, with D hard to call. This CDR3 spans 14 amino acids. Per germline, CDR1 SNHLY and CDR2 FYNNEI. Trimming shortened V by 5 bases and J by 1 base, and 11 bases separated the two germline ends. As DNA, the CDR3 is TGTGCCAGCAGTCGAGACGCCCGGAACACTGAAGCTTTCTTT. Protein sequence: CASSRDARNTEAFF.

The chain is built from TRBV28 and TRBJ2-5; 7 nucleotides line up with TRBD2. CDR3 length: 13 residues. V trimming: 4 bases; J trimming: 5 bases; junction bases outside the gene matches: 4. CDR1 is MDHEN and CDR2 is SYDVKM in the germline V gene. In DNA, the CDR3 is TGTGCCAGCAGTTGGGGAGGGCTCGAGACCCAGTACTTC. Its translation is CASSWGGLETQYF. Full variable domain (remainder filled in from reference TRBV28 and TRBJ2-5): DVKVTQSSRYLVKRTGEKVFLECVQDMDHENMFWYRQDPGLGLRLIYFSYDVKMKEKGDIPEGYSVSREKKERFSLILESASTNQTSMYLCASSWGGLETQYFGPGTRLLVL.

This chain joins TRBV25-1 and TRBJ1-6; TRBD1 matches at 9 bases. Germline lookup yields CDR1 MGHDK and CDR2 SYGVNS. With V trimmed by 6 bases and J by 5 bases, 2 bases remained unmatched. The CDR3 totals 14 residues. The CDR3 DNA sequence: TGTGCCAGCAGGGGACAGGGAGATAATTCACCCCTCCACTTT. Its protein is CASRGQGDNSPLHF.

The V gene is TRBV5-8, the J gene TRBJ1-1, with a weak D call TRBD1 (5 bases). This CDR3 region has 13 residues. Germline V gives CDR1 SGHTS, CDR2 YDEGEE. V was cut by 2 bases and J by 5 bases, with 10 bases left in between. CDR3 DNA: TGTGCCAGCAGCTTCAGGGATGCGACTGAAGCTTTCTTT. It yields the protein CASSFRDATEAFF.

This clone was counted once. The junction shows a germline mismatch at one end, possibly a read error. Other nucleotide sequences from this sample produce the same CDR3. The chain carries TRBV12-5 and TRBJ1-1; D might be TRBD1 (6 bases). The CDR3 spans 13 residues. In germline, CDR1 is LGHNT, CDR2 FRNRAP. The CDR3 sequence is CASGSGVNTEAFF. In DNA, the CDR3 is TGTGCTAGTGGTTCAGGGGTAAACACTGAAGCCTTCTTT.

The chain carries TRBV15 and TRBJ2-4; perhaps TRBD2 as D (6 bases). V lost 3 bases, J lost 12 bases, and 18 bases lay in between. Germline loops: CDR1 LNHNV, CDR2 YYDKDF (reference sequence). This CDR3 region has 14 residues. DNA of the CDR3: TGTGCCACCAGCAGGGAGGGTAGCGCTCTAACTCAGTACTTC. This sequence encodes CATSREGSALTQYF. Combining the CDR3 with reference TRBV15 and TRBJ2-4 gives the whole variable domain DAMVIQNPRYQVTQFGKPVTLSCSQTLNHNVMYWYQQKSSQAPKLLFHYYDKDFNNEADTPDNFQSRRPNTSFCFLDIRSPGLGDTAMYLCATSREGSALTQYFGAGTRLSVL.

V gene TRBV2 combines with J gene TRBJ2-3; D is undetermined. There are 15 residues in the CDR3. Germline lookup yields CDR1 SNHLY and CDR2 FYNNEI. Trimming removed 3 bases at V and 3 bases at J, with 13 bases between. The CDR3 region is CASSDPPGETDTQYF. The CDR3 bases are TGTGCCAGCAGTGACCCCCCGGGTGAAACAGATACGCAGTATTTT.

This clone appeared once. The chain carries TRBV6-5 and TRBJ2-7; unclear D gene. The germline V gene encodes CDR1 MNHEY and CDR2 SVGAGI. The CDR3 extends over 14 amino acids. V was clipped by 4 bases and J by 3 bases, with 13 bases between them. CDR3 bases: TGTGCCAGCAGTTCGAACTACGGGCACTACGAGCAGTACTTC. Its translation is CASSSNYGHYEQYF.